This record concerns one T cell receptor beta chain sequence. The repertoire was sequenced with immunoSEQ multiplex PCR; TCRdb's copy has only in-frame clones and lacks some. The sample lists 500,000 to 600,000 clones; 70% to 90% were seen once. The data were obtained in a study of blood T cell repertoires in COVID-19. The Seattle patients joined while their infection was active and were tracked longitudinally afterward. Germline CDR1 MDHEN, CDR2 SYDVKM. V lost 3 bases, J lost 4 bases, and 9 bases stayed unmatched. The CDR3 has 18 amino acids. This receptor was taken from a woman between 45 and 60 years old with COVID-19, enrolled during active disease. The sample taken for sequencing was peripheral blood. The genes are TRBV28 and TRBJ2-1; 13 bases agree with TRBD2. The CDR3 sequence: CASSFLHGLAGEYNEQFF. The CDR3 region has the DNA TGTGCCAGCAGTTTTCTTCACGGACTAGCGGGGGAGTACAATGAGCAGTTCTTC.